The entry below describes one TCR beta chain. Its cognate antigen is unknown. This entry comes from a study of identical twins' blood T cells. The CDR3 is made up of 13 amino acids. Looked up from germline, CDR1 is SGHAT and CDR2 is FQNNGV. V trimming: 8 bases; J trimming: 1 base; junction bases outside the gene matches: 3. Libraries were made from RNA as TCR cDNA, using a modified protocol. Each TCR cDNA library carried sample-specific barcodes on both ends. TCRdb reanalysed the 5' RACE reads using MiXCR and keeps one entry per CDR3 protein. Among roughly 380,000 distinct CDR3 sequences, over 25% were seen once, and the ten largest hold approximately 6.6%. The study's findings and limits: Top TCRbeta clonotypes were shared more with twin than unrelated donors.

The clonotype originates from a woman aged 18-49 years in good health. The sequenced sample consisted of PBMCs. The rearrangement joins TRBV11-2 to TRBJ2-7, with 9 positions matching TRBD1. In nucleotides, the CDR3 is TGTGCCAGCTGGGGACAGGGATCCTACGAGCAGTACTTC. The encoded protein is CASWGQGSYEQYF. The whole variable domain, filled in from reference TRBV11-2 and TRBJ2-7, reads EAGVAQSPRYKIIEKRQSVAFWCNPISGHATLYWYQQILGQGPKLLIQFQNNGVVDDSQLPKDRFSAERLKGVDSTLKIQPAKLEDSAVYLCASWGQGSYEQYFGPGTRLTVT.